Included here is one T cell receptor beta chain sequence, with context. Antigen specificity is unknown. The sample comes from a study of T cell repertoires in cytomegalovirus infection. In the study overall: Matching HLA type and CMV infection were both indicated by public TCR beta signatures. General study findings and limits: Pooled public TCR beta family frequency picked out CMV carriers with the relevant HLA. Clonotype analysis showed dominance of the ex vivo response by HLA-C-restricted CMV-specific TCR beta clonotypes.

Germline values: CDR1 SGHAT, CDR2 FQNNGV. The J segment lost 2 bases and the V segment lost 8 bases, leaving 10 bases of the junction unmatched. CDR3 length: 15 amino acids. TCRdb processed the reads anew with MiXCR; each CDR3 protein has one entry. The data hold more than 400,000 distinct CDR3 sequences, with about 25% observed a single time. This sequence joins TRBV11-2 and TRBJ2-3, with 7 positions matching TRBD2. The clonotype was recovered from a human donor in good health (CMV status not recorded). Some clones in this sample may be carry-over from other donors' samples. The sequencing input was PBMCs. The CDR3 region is CASRQRLASTDTQYF. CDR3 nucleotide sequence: TGTGCCAGCCGCCAACGACTAGCCTCCACAGATACGCAGTATTTT.